One sample yielded the 28 T cell receptor beta chains listed below, sequenced in a study of response to subunit inactivated influenza vaccine. One entry per CDR3 protein, called by TCRdb with MiXCR from the RT-PCR reads. The table includes about 620,000 distinct CDR3 sequences, 12% detected once. This specimen consisted of PBMCs from blood, obtained on the day of vaccination. The receptors were gathered from a man in his fifties or sixties who received an inactivated influenza vaccine.

The chain uses TRBV15 and TRBJ2-7, with 9 bases aligning to TRBD1. The J segment lost 1 base and the V segment lost 1 base, leaving 11 bases of the junction unmatched. There are 18 residues in the CDR3. CDR1 and CDR2 (germline): LNHNV, YYDKDF (reference sequence). The DNA of the CDR3 is TGTGCCACCAGCAGAGTTCCATACGGGACAGGGCAATCCTACGAGCAGTACTTC. As protein: CATSRVPYGTGQSYEQYF.

The J gene is TRBJ1-5, the V gene TRBV6-2 or TRBV6-3, with a weak D call TRBD1 (6 bases). The CDR3 is 15 amino acids. The V gene's germline CDR1 is MNHEY and CDR2 SVGEGT. V was trimmed by 5 bases and J by 5 bases, leaving 16 bases between them. The CDR3 DNA follows: TGTGCCAGCAGTCAGCTGGGGGGCTTCTATCAGCCCCAGCATTTT. Residues: CASSQLGGFYQPQHF.

This clonotype was counted a few times. DNA for the CDR3: TGTGCCAGCAGCTTAGACACAGGGGCGTTGGGGGAGCAGTACTTC. Amino acids: CASSLDTGALGEQYF. The rearrangement links TRBV7-9 to TRBJ2-7, with 7 bases identical to TRBD1. The CDR3 extends over 15 amino acids. Germline V gives CDR1 SEHNR, CDR2 FQNEAQ (reference sequence). Germline trimming cut 1 base from V and 7 bases from J; bases unmatched to any gene: 10.

In DNA, the CDR3 is TGTGCCAGCAGCCAAGATACGCCTGATACGCAGTATTTT. Its translation: CASSQDTPDTQYF. This chain uses TRBV3-1 with TRBJ2-3; D is uncertain. In germline, CDR1 is LGHDT, CDR2 YNNKEL (reference sequence). The V end was cut by 0 bases, the J end by 6 bases, with 7 bases between. The CDR3 runs 13 residues.

V usage is TRBV7-2 and J usage is TRBJ2-7; tentatively, D is TRBD1 (5 bases). This CDR3 spans 14 amino acids. V was pared by 7 bases and J by 1 base, with 14 bases between. Germline-derived CDR1 and CDR2 are SGHTA and FQGNSA. The CDR3 nucleotides read TGTGCCAGCACCACCCTTGACAGTTCCTACGAGCAGTACTTC. This sequence encodes CASTTLDSSYEQYF.

The V and J genes are TRBV11-1 and TRBJ2-3, with 7 bases lining up with TRBD1. Germline values: CDR1 SGHAT, CDR2 FQDESV (reference sequence). The CDR3 contains 20 residues. The ends lost 4 bases at V and 2 bases at J; junction bases unmatched: 21. The CDR3 sequence is CASSSRTGLLHSRPTDTQYF. In DNA, the CDR3 is TGTGCCAGCAGCTCCCGGACAGGACTCCTCCACTCCCGACCCACAGATACGCAGTATTTT.

This clonotype appeared a few times. The CDR3 DNA sequence: TGCAGTGCTGATCCTGGCCCAAGCGGGAGGGCCTTGTTTGAAGAGACCCAGTACTTC. Its translation is CSADPGPSGRALFEETQYF. V and J are TRBV20-1 and TRBJ2-5; 10 nucleotides line up with TRBD2. The germline V gene encodes CDR1 DFQATT and CDR2 SNEGSKA (reference sequence). The CDR3 is made up of 19 amino acids. After removal of 5 bases from V and 3 bases from J, the junction contained 21 bases not matched to a gene.

V gene TRBV3-1 combines with J gene TRBJ1-5, with unresolved D. From germline, CDR1 is LGHDT and CDR2 YNNKEL (reference sequence). Deletions cut 1 base from V and 9 bases from J, with 7 bases between. The length of the CDR3 is 12 residues. The CDR3 sequence: CASSQAEGPQHF. CDR3 in DNA: TGTGCCAGCAGCCAAGCCGAGGGGCCCCAGCATTTT. The full variable domain, completed using reference TRBV3-1 and TRBJ1-5, is DTAVSQTPKYLVTQMGNDKSIKCEQNLGHDTMYWYKQDSKKFLKIMFSYNNKELIINETVPNRFSPKSPDKAHLNLHINSLELGDSAVYFCASSQAEGPQHFGDGTRLSIL.

The chain links TRBV15 to TRBJ2-7; a weak D match, TRBD2 (7 bases). Trimming removed 0 bases at V and 1 base at J, with 13 bases between. Germline CDR1 is LNHNV and CDR2 is YYDKDF (reference sequence). The CDR3 consists of 16 residues. DNA for the CDR3: TGTGCCACCAGCAGAGATCGGGGGGCGGTGTCCTACGAGCAGTACTTC. Its translation: CATSRDRGAVSYEQYF.

Only a few counts were recorded for this clonotype. The CDR3 reads CASSPTGQGETEAFF. CDR3 sequence (DNA): TGTGCCAGCAGCCCGACCGGACAGGGAGAGACTGAAGCTTTCTTT. The gene calls are TRBV12-3 or TRBV12-4 and TRBJ1-1; 8 nucleotides agree with TRBD1. Trimming removed 6 bases from V and 5 bases from J; junction bases left unmatched: 11. The CDR3 runs to 15 residues.

The chain is built from TRBV2 and TRBJ1-5, with D maybe TRBD1 (5 bases). Trimming took off 3 bases at V and 9 bases at J, with 15 bases between the two ends. This CDR3 comprises 14 residues. CDR1 is SNHLY, CDR2 FYNNEI, per germline. DNA of the CDR3: TGTGCCAGCAGTGAGGCGGGGACGGCCTCGCCCCAGCATTTT. The encoded protein is CASSEAGTASPQHF. The complete variable domain, with remaining parts taken from reference TRBV2 and TRBJ1-5, reads EPEVTQTPSHQVTQMGQEVILRCVPISNHLYFYWYRQILGQKVEFLVSFYNNEISEKSEIFDDQFSVERPDGSNFTLKIRSTKLEDSAMYFCASSEAGTASPQHFGDGTRLSIL.

The rearrangement joins TRBV5-1 to TRBJ2-7, with D uncertain. This CDR3 comprises 16 residues. V lost 0 bases to trimming and J lost 0 bases, with 13 bases between them. The V gene's germline CDR1 is SGHRS and CDR2 YFSETQ. The CDR3 DNA reads as TGCGCCAGCAGCTTGGGGAAACTCGTAGCCTCCTACGAGCAGTACTTC. Translated, it gives CASSLGKLVASYEQYF.

This clonotype was recorded a few times. The chain uses TRBV3-1 and TRBJ2-1, with D uncertain. V dropped 2 bases and J dropped 7 bases, with 6 bases sitting between them. The CDR3 contains 12 residues. Looked up from germline, CDR1 is LGHDT and CDR2 is YNNKEL (reference sequence). This CDR3 reads CASSQTRNEQFF. CDR3 DNA sequence: TGTGCCAGCAGCCAAACCAGAAATGAGCAGTTCTTC.

This clonotype occurred many times. The chain carries TRBV12-3 or TRBV12-4 and TRBJ2-1; 8 bases line up with TRBD1. The V and J ends lost 2 bases and 4 bases, in that order; junction bases with no gene match: 10. This CDR3 region has 17 residues. CDR3 protein: CASSLIETGDFYNEQFF. The CDR3 DNA reads as TGTGCCAGCAGTTTAATCGAGACAGGGGACTTTTACAATGAGCAGTTCTTC.

This sequence joins TRBV24-1 and TRBJ1-5, with a possible D match to TRBD1 (5 bases). The germline V gene has CDR1 KGHDR and CDR2 SFDVKD. The CDR3 extends over 14 amino acids. Trimming removed 5 bases at V and 6 bases at J, with 13 bases between. The CDR3 nucleotides are TGTGCCACCAGTGGTCAAGGGGTCAGTCAGCCCCAGCATTTT. Protein: CATSGQGVSQPQHF.

The chain couples TRBV28 to TRBJ1-6, with TRBD1 matching over 10 bases. Trimming removed 8 bases from V and 9 bases from J; junction bases left unmatched: 4. The CDR3 runs 13 residues. The germline gives CDR1 MDHEN, CDR2 SYDVKM. CDR3 bases: TGTGCCAGCGTCGGGACAGGGGTTTCACCCCTCCACTTT. Translated, it gives CASVGTGVSPLHF.

The rearrangement joins TRBV10-3 to TRBJ2-1, with D perhaps matching TRBD1 (6 bases). The length of the CDR3 is 15 residues. The germline V gene has CDR1 ENHRY and CDR2 SYGVKD. Trimming removed 10 bases from V and 0 bases from J, with 16 bases in between. Here the CDR3 reads CATGAGVSSYNEQFF. The CDR3 nucleotides are TGTGCCACCGGGGCAGGGGTAAGCTCCTACAATGAGCAGTTCTTC.

There are many counts of this clonotype. This rearrangement joins TRBV5-1 to TRBJ2-3, with TRBD2 matching over 8 bases. The CDR3 is 19 amino acids. Trimming took 0 bases from V and 1 from J; bases not matched to a gene: 13. Germline CDR1 SGHRS, CDR2 YFSETQ. DNA for the CDR3: TGCGCCAGCAGCTTGGGGCCTGGGACCGGGACTAGGCGCACAGATACGCAGTATTTT. Translated: CASSLGPGTGTRRTDTQYF.

This clonotype was detected a few times. The chain recombines TRBV6-1 with TRBJ1-5; possibly TRBD1 for D (5 bases). Trimming cost V 7 bases and J 0 bases, with 16 bases left between them. This CDR3 has 16 residues. Germline CDR1 MNHNS, CDR2 SASEGT. CDR3: CASKGRQNFSNQPQHF. The CDR3 bases are TGTGCCAGCAAGGGCCGACAGAACTTTAGCAATCAGCCCCAGCATTTT.

In nucleotides, the CDR3 is TGTGCCAGCGAGCAGGGGGGGATAAGCAATGAGCAGTTCTTC. Protein product: CASEQGGISNEQFF. The chain employs TRBV12-3 or TRBV12-4 and TRBJ2-1, with D perhaps assigned TRBD1 or TRBD2 (7 bases each). The CDR3 contains 14 residues. Trimming shortened V by 8 bases and J by 6 bases, and 17 bases separated the two germline ends.

This clonotype was picked up a small number of times. Germline is not matched at one junction end, which may reflect a read error. As DNA, the CDR3 is TGCGCCAGCAACTTGGCCCCCCGGGACACAAAAGAGACCCAGTACTTC. It is translated as CASNLAPRDTKETQYF. V is TRBV5-1 and J is TRBJ2-5; tentatively, D is TRBD1 (6 bases). The CDR3 runs to 16 residues. Germline V gene sequence: CDR1 SGHRS, CDR2 YFSETQ.

The rearrangement links TRBV19 to TRBJ1-5, with 12 bases fitting TRBD1. CDR1 and CDR2 (germline): LNHDA, SQIVND (reference sequence). V shed 4 bases, J shed 2 bases, and the junction held 9 bases outside the gene matches. The CDR3 runs 18 residues. The CDR3: CASSTGQGARFGNQPQHF. DNA for the CDR3: TGTGCCAGTAGTACGGGACAGGGGGCACGGTTCGGCAATCAGCCCCAGCATTTT.

The table lists this clonotype with a few counts. This chain links TRBV28 with TRBJ2-3, with 10 bases fitting TRBD2. The CDR3 spans 17 residues. The V segment lost 6 bases and the J segment 4 bases; nucleotides outside the gene matches: 13. Germline assignment: CDR1 MDHEN and CDR2 SYDVKM. This chain's CDR3 is CASSFLQLAGHSDTQYF. The CDR3 region has the DNA TGTGCCAGCAGCTTCCTACAACTAGCGGGGCACTCAGATACGCAGTATTTT.

This clonotype showed up just a few times. The J gene is TRBJ2-1, the V gene TRBV20-1; D may be TRBD1 (5 bases). Germline V CDR1 and CDR2: DFQATT, SNEGSKA (reference sequence). The CDR3 covers 15 residues. V shed 6 bases and J shed 3 bases, with 18 bases lying between them. The CDR3 region has the DNA TGCAGTGCCCCCAGGGCCGATCTCCTCTACAATGAGCAGTTCTTC. This gives the protein CSAPRADLLYNEQFF.

The table lists this clonotype with many counts. The V call is TRBV4-1, the J call TRBJ2-1, with D unclear. Germline CDR1 is MGHRA and CDR2 is YSYEKL. Trimming shortened V by 0 bases and J by 6 bases, and 3 bases separated the two germline ends. The CDR3 length is 12 residues. Written as DNA, the CDR3 is TGCGCCAGCAGCCAAGAGTCCAATGAGCAGTTCTTC. Translating gives CASSQESNEQFF.

The V gene is TRBV30, the J gene TRBJ2-1; either TRBD1 or TRBD2 may supply D (6 bases each). Germline assignment: CDR1 GTSNPN and CDR2 SVGIG (reference sequence). This CDR3 is 15 amino acids long. V was clipped by 2 bases and J by 2 bases, with 13 bases between them. The DNA of the CDR3 is TGTGCCTGGAGTTCCGCGGGACACACCTACAATGAGCAGTTCTTC. Translated: CAWSSAGHTYNEQFF. Complete variable domain (other parts from reference TRBV30 and TRBJ2-1): SQTIHQWPATLVQPVGSPLSLECTVEGTSNPNLYWYRQAAGRGLQLLFYSVGIGQISSEVPQNLSASRPQDRQFILSSKKLLLSDSGFYLCAWSSAGHTYNEQFFGPGTRLTVL.

The rearrangement links TRBV20-1 to TRBJ2-7; D perhaps matches TRBD2 (6 bases). Trimming took 1 base from V and 2 from J, leaving 6 bases between them. The CDR3 contains 12 residues. Germline CDR1 DFQATT, CDR2 SNEGSKA (reference sequence). DNA for the CDR3: TGCAGTGCTAGAGCGGGAGCCTACGAGCAGTACTTC. Its translation: CSARAGAYEQYF.

This chain's CDR3 is CASSLEEFSSYNEQFF. CDR3 DNA sequence: TGTGCCAGCAGCTTAGAGGAATTCAGCTCCTACAATGAGCAGTTCTTC. The V call is TRBV11-2, the J call TRBJ2-1, with D unclear. The V and J ends lost 0 bases and 0 bases respectively, with 9 bases between them. The CDR3 has 16 residues. Looked up from germline, CDR1 is SGHAT and CDR2 is FQNNGV.